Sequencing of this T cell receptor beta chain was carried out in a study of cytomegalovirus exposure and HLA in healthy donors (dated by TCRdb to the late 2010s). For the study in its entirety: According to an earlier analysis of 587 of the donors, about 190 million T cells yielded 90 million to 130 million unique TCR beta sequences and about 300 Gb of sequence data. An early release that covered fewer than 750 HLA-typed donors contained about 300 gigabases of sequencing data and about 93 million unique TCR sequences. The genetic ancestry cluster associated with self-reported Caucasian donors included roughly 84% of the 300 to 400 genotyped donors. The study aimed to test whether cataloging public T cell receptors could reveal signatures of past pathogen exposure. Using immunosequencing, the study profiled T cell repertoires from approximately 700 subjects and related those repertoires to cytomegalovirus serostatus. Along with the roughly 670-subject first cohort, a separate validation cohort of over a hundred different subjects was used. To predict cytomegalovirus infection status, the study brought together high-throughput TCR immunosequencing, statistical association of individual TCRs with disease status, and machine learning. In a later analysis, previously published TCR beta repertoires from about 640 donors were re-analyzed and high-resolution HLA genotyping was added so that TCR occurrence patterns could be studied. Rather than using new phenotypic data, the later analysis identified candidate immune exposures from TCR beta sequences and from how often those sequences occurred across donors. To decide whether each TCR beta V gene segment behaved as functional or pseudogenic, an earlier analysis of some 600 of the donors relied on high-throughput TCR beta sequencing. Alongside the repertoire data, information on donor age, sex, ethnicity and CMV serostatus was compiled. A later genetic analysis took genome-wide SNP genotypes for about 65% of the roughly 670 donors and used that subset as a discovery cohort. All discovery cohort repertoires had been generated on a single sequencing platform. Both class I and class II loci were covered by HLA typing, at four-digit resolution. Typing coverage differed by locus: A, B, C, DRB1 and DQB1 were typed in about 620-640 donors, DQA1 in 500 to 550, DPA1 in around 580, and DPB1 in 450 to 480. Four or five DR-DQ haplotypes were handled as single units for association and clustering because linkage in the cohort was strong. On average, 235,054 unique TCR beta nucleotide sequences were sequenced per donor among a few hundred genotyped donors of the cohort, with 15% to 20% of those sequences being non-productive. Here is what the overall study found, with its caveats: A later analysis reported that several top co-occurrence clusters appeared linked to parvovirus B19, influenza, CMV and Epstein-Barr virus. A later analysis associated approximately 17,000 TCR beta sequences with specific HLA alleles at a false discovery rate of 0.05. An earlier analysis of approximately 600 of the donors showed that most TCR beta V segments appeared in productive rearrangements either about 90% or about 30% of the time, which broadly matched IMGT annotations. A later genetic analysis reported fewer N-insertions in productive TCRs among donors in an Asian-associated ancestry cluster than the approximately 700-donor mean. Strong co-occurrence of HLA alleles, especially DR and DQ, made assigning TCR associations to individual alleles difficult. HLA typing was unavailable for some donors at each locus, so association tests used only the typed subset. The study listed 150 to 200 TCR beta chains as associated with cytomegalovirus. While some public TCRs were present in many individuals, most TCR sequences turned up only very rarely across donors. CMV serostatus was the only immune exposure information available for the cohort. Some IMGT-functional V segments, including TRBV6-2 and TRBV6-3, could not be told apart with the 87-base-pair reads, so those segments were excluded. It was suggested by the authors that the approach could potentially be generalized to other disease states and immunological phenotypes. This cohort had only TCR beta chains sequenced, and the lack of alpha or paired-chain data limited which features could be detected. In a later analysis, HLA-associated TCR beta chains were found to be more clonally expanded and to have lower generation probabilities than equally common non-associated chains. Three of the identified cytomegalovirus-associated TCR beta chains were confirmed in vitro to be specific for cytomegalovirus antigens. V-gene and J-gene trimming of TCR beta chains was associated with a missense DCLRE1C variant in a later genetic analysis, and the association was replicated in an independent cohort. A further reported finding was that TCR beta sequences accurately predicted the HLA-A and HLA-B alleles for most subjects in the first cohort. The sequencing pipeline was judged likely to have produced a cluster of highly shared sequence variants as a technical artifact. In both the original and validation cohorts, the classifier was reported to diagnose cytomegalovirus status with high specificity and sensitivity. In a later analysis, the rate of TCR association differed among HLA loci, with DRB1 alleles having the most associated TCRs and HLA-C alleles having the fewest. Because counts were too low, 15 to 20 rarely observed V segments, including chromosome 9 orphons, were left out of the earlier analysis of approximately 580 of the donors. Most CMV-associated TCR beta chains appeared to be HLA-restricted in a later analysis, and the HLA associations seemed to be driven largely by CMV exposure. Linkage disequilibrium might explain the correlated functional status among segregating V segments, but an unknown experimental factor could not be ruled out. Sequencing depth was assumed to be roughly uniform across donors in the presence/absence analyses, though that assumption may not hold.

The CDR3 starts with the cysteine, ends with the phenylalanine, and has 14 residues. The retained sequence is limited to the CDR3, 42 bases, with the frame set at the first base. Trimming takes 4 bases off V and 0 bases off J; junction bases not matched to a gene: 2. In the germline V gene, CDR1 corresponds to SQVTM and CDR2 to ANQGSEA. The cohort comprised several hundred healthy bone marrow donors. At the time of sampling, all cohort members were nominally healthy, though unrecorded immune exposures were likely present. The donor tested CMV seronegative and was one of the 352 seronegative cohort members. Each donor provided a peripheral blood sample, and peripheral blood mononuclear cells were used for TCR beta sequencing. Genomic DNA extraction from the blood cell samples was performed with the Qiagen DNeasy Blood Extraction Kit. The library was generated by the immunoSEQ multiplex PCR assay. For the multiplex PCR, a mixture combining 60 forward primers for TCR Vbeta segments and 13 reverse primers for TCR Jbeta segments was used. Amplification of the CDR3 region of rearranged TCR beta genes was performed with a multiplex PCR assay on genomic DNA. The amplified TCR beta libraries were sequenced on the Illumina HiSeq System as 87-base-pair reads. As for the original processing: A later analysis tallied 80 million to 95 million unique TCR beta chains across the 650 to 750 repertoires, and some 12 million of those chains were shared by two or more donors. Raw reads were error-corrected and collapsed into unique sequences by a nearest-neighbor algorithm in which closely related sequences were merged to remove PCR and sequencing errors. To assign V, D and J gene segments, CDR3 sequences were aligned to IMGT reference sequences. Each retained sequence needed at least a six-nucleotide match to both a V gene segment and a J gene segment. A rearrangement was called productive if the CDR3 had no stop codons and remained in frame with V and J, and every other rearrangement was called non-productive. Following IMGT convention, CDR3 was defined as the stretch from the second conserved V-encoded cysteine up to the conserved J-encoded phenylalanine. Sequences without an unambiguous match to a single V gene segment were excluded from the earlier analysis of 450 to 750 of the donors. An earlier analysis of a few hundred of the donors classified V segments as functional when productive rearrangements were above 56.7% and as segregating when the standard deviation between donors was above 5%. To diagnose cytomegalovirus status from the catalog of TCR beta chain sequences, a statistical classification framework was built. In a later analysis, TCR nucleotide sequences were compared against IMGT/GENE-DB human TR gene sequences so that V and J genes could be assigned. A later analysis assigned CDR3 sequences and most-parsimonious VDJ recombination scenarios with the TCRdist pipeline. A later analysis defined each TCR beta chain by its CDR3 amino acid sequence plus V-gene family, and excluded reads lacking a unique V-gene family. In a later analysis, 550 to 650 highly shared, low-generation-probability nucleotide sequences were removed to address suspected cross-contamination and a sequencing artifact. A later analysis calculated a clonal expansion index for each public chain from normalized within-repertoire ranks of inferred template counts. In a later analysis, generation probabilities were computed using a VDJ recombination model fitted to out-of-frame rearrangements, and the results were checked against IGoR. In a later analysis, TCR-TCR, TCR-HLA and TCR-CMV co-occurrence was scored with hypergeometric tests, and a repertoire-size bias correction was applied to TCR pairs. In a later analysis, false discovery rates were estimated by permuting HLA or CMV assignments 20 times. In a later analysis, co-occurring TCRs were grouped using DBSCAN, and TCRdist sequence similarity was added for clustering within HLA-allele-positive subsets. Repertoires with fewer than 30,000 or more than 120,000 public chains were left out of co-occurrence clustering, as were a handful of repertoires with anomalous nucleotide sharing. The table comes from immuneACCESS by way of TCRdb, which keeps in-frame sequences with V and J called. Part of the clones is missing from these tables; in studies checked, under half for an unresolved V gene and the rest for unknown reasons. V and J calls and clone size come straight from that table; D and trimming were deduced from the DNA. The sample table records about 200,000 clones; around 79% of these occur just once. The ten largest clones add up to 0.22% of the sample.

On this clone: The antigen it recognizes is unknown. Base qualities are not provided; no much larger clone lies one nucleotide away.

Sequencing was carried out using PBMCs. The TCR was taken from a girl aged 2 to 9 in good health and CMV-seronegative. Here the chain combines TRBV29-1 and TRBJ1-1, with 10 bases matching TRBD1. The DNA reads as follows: TGCAGCGTTGGACAGGGGGCCCTGAACACTGAAGCTTTCTTT. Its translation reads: CSVGQGALNTEAFF.